This T cell receptor beta chain was sequenced in a study of cytomegalovirus exposure and HLA in healthy donors. With respect to this clone: Its antigen is not known.

Regarding the study as a whole: The study listed 164 cytomegalovirus-associated TCR beta chains. It was taken for granted in presence/absence analyses that sequencing depth across donors was roughly uniform. Sequencing likely generated an artifact that appeared as a cluster of highly shared sequence variants.

PCR amplification relied on 60 Vbeta primers (plus 13 Jbeta primers). TCRdb's copy holds only in-frame clones and misses some; the assay was immunoSEQ multiplex PCR. The repertoire consists of approximately 97,000 clones, with over 65% occurring once and the leading ten covering 2.5% to 3%. Germline lookup yields CDR1 GTSNPN and CDR2 SVGIG (reference sequence). V dropped 4 bases and J dropped 6; count of bases not matched to a gene: 6. The length of the CDR3 is 13 residues. The clonotype comes from a man aged 35-49 years in good health and CMV-seronegative. The gene calls are TRBV30 and TRBJ1-2, with TRBD1 matching over 9 bases. Sequencing input: PBMCs. The CDR3 bases are TGTGCCTGGACCGCAGACAGGGGGGATGGCTACACCTTC. This translates into CAWTADRGDGYTF.